Presented here are 16 T cell receptor beta chains from one specimen sequenced in a study of early T cells in non-severe SARS-CoV-2 infection. TCRdb called the 5' RACE reads again in MiXCR, with one record for every CDR3 protein. The sample contains fewer than 85,000 distinct CDR3 sequences, over 9% of which appear only once. Sequencing input: whole blood. Receptors originate from an adult who was a healthcare worker with PCR-confirmed SARS-CoV-2 infection or an uninfected control (not recorded which).

This clonotype was counted many times. The chain combines TRBV5-6 with TRBJ2-2, with unresolved D. The CDR3 runs 12 residues. The V end lost 2 bases, the J end lost 3 bases, and 2 bases lay between the germline ends. Germline CDR1 SGHDT, CDR2 YYEEEE. CDR3 loop: CASSFHTGELFF. The CDR3 DNA follows: TGTGCCAGCAGCTTCCACACCGGGGAGCTGTTTTTT.

V gene TRBV10-2 combines with J gene TRBJ2-7; D is undetermined. The germline V gene has CDR1 WSHSY and CDR2 SAAADI. The CDR3 totals 11 residues. V lost 3 bases and J 7 bases, leaving 7 bases between the germline ends. The CDR3 here is CASSESREQYF. The CDR3 coding sequence is TGCGCCAGCAGTGAAAGTCGTGAGCAGTACTTC.

This clonotype was counted only a few times. Mismatch with germline at one junction end may stem from a read error. The genes are TRBV12-3 or TRBV12-4 and TRBJ2-2; 11 nucleotides line up with TRBD2. The length of the CDR3 is 16 residues. This chain's CDR3 is CASSIAGGRGTGELFF. The CDR3 coding sequence is TGTGCCAGCAGTATAGCGGGAGGGCGTGGTACCGGGGAGCTGTTTTTT.

This clonotype was found many times. CDR3 residues: CASSIVRDSYNEQFF. CDR3 sequence (DNA): TGTGCCAGTAGTATCGTGCGGGATTCCTACAATGAGCAGTTCTTC. The chain joins TRBV19 to TRBJ2-1; TRBD2 might be the D (6 bases). V shed 3 bases and J shed 1 base, with 10 bases lying between them. Germline V gene sequence: CDR1 LNHDA, CDR2 SQIVND (reference sequence). The length of the CDR3 is 15 residues.

Ten or more counts support this clonotype. The junction departs from germline at one end; a sequencing error may be responsible. The chain has TRBV28 and TRBJ1-5; D may be TRBD1 (6 bases). Germline CDR1 reads MDHEN; CDR2 reads SYDVKM. This CDR3 region has 13 residues. As DNA, the CDR3 is TGTGCCAGCAGTCCCGAACCGGGGGCAGCCCCAGCATTT. The encoded protein is CASSPEPGAAPAF.

This clonotype came up many times. The gene calls are TRBV11-2 and TRBJ2-1, with TRBD2 identical over 9 bases. The length of the CDR3 is 14 residues. The germline gives CDR1 SGHAT, CDR2 FQNNGV. V was clipped by 1 base and J by 7 bases; unmatched bases: 2. In DNA form, the CDR3 reads TGTGCCAGCAGCTTAGGGACTAGCGAGAATGAGCAGTTCTTC. Amino acids: CASSLGTSENEQFF.

This chain connects TRBV28 to TRBJ2-1, with a tentative D call TRBD1 (5 bases). CDR3 length: 12 residues. The germline V gene has CDR1 MDHEN and CDR2 SYDVKM. V lost 5 bases, J lost 9 bases, and 11 bases lay in between. The CDR3 coding sequence is TGTGCCAGCAGTAGCAGGGTCGGTGAGCAGTTCTTC. It translates to CASSSRVGEQFF.

This chain uses TRBV7-9 with TRBJ2-1; 7 nucleotides agree with TRBD2. V shed 4 bases, J shed 8 bases, and the junction held 8 bases outside the gene matches. Germline-derived CDR1 and CDR2 are SEHNR and FQNEAQ (reference sequence). This CDR3 is built from 14 residues. The CDR3 nucleotides are TGTGCCAGCAGCTGGGGGGAGGGCCTGGATGAGCAGTTCTTC. It encodes CASSWGEGLDEQFF.

This clonotype appeared a few times. The chain employs TRBV10-3 and TRBJ1-5; D not certain. The V end was cut by 2 bases, the J end by 3 bases, with 11 bases between. Germline V gene sequence: CDR1 ENHRY, CDR2 SYGVKD. The CDR3 consists of 15 residues. This CDR3 reads CAISEQATTNQPQHF. DNA for the CDR3: TGTGCCATCAGTGAGCAAGCCACTACCAATCAGCCCCAGCATTTT.

This clonotype was seen at least ten times. This CDR3 reads CSARPVTEAFF. In nucleotides, the CDR3 is TGCAGTGCGCGCCCGGTAACTGAAGCTTTCTTT. The chain carries TRBV20-1 and TRBJ1-1; no reliable D call. CDR1 is DFQATT and CDR2 is SNEGSKA in the germline V gene (reference sequence). V gave up 6 bases and J gave up 5 bases, with 10 bases separating them. The CDR3 is 11 amino acids.

This clonotype was seen many times. V usage is TRBV7-2 and J usage is TRBJ2-7; D is unresolved. V gave up 0 bases and J gave up 3 bases, with 9 bases separating them. Germline assignment: CDR1 SGHTA and CDR2 FQGNSA. CDR3 length: 14 amino acids. The CDR3 loop is CASSLAARNYEQYF. As DNA, the CDR3 is TGTGCCAGCAGCTTAGCAGCAAGAAACTACGAGCAGTACTTC. The whole variable domain, filled in from reference TRBV7-2 and TRBJ2-7, reads GAGVSQSPSNKVTEKGKDVELRCDPISGHTALYWYRQSLGQGLEFLIYFQGNSAPDKSGLPSDRFSAERTGGSVSTLTIQRTQQEDSAVYLCASSLAARNYEQYFGPGTRLTVT.

This clonotype was observed at least ten times. This chain joins TRBV24-1 and TRBJ2-5, with D perhaps TRBD1 (5 bases). Germline V CDR1 and CDR2: KGHDR, SFDVKD. Between the trimmed V and J ends, which lost 2 bases and 2 bases, there was a span of 11 bases. The CDR3 sequence is 15 residues long. The CDR3 DNA follows: TGTGCCACCAGTGATTGGGTCAGGGATCAAGAGACCCAGTACTTC. It translates to CATSDWVRDQETQYF.

This chain connects TRBV6-5 to TRBJ2-7; D is unclear. CDR3 size: 13 residues. Deletions cut 0 bases from V and 3 bases from J, with 6 bases between. In germline, CDR1 is MNHEY, CDR2 SVGAGI. CDR3 in amino acids: CASSYSTGYEQYF. CDR3 in DNA: TGTGCCAGCAGTTACTCGACCGGCTACGAGCAGTACTTC.

The chain employs TRBV12-3 or TRBV12-4 and TRBJ2-5; D gene ambiguous. V was shortened by 4 bases and J by 5 bases, with 5 bases between the two germline ends. There are 11 residues in the CDR3. The CDR3: CASSSGETQYF. The DNA for the CDR3 is TGTGCCAGCAGTTCCGGGGAGACCCAGTACTTC.

This clonotype was detected a few times. The chain has TRBV7-2 and TRBJ2-1, with 9 bases fitting TRBD2. This CDR3 comprises 15 residues. V shed 4 bases and J 4 bases; nucleotides not matched to a gene: 5. Germline CDR1 is SGHTA and CDR2 is FQGNSA. DNA for the CDR3: TGTGCCAGCAGCTCGTACCTAGCGGGATACAATGAGCAGTTCTTC. Its translation: CASSSYLAGYNEQFF.

This clonotype appeared many times. This chain links TRBV20-1 with TRBJ2-7; unclear D gene. The length of the CDR3 is 13 residues. Trimming cost V 0 bases and J 2 bases, with 8 bases left between them. Germline assignment: CDR1 DFQATT and CDR2 SNEGSKA (reference sequence). The CDR3 loop is CSARDGVTYEQYF. The CDR3, as DNA: TGCAGTGCTAGAGATGGAGTTACCTACGAGCAGTACTTC.